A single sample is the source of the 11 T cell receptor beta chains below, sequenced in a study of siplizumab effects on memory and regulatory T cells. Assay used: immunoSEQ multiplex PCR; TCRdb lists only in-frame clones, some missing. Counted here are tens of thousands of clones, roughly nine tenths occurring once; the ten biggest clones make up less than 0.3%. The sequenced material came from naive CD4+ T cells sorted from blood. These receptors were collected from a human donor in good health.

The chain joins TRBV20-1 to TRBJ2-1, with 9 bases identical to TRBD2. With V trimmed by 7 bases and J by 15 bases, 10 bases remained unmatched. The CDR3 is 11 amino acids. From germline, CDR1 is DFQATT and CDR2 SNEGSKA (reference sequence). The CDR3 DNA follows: TGCAGTGTTGTGGGTAGCGGGAGATGGTTCTTC. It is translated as CSVVGSGRWFF.

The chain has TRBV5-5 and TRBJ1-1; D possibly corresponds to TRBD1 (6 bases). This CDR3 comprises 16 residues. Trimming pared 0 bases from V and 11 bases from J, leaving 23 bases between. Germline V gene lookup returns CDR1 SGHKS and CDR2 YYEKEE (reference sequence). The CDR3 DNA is TGTGCCAGCAGCTTGGAGACCGCGGGGGCGTTAGATTTGGCTTTCTTT. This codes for CASSLETAGALDLAFF.

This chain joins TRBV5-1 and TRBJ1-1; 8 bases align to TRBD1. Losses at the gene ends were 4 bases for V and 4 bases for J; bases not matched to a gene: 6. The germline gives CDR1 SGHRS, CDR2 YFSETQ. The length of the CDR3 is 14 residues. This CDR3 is CASSDGQGGTEAFF. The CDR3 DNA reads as TGCGCCAGCAGCGACGGACAGGGTGGCACTGAAGCTTTCTTT.

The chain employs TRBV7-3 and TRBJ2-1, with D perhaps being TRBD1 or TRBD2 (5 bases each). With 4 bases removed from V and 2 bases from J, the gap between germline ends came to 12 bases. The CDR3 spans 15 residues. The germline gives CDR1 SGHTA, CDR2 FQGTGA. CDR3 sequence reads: CASSSGTSTYNEQFF. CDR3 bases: TGTGCCAGCAGCTCAGGGACCTCGACCTACAATGAGCAGTTCTTC.

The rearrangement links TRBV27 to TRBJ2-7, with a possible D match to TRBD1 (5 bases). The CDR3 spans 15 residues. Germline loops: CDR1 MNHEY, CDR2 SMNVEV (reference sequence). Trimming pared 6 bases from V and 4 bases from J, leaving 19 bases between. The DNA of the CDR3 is TGTGCCAGCAGCCTCCAGGGTCTTATCGGTTACGAGCAGTACTTC. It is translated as CASSLQGLIGYEQYF.

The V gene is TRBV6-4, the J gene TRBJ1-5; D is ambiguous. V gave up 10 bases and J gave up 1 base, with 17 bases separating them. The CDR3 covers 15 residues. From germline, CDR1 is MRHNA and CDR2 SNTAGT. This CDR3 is CATRISAGSNQPQHF. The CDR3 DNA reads TGTGCCACCAGGATTTCCGCGGGGAGCAATCAGCCCCAGCATTTT.

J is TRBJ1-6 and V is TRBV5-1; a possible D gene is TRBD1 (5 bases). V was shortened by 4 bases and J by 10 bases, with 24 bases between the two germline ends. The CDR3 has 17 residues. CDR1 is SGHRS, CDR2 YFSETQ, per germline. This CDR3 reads CASSLTGTPLRGSPLHF. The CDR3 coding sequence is TGCGCCAGCAGCCTAACCGGGACCCCACTCCGGGGGTCACCCCTCCACTTT.

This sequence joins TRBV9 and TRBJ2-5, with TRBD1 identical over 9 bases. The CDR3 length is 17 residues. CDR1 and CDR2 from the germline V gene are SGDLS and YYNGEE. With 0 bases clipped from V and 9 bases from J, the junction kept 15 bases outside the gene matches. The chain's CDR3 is CASSVGVMGQGEDSQYF. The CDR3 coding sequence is TGTGCCAGCAGCGTAGGAGTTATGGGACAGGGAGAAGATTCCCAGTACTTC. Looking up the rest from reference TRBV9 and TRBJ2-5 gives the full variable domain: DSGVTQTPKHLITATGQRVTLRCSPRSGDLSVYWYQQSLDQGLQFLIQYYNGEERAKGNILERFSAQQFPDLHSELNLSSLELGDSALYFCASSVGVMGQGEDSQYFGPGTRLLVL.

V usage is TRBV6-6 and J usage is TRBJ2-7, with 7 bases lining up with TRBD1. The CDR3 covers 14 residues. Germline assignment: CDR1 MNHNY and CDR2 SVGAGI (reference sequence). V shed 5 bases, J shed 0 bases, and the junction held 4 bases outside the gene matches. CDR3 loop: CASSGRDSSYEQYF. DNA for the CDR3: TGTGCCAGCAGTGGCCGGGACAGCTCCTACGAGCAGTACTTC.

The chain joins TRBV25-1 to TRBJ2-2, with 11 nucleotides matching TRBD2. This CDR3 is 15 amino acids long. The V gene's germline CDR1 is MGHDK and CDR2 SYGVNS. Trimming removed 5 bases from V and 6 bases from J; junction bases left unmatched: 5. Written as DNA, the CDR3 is TGTGCCAGCAGTATAGGACTAGCGGGCCCCGGGGAGCTGTTTTTT. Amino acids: CASSIGLAGPGELFF.

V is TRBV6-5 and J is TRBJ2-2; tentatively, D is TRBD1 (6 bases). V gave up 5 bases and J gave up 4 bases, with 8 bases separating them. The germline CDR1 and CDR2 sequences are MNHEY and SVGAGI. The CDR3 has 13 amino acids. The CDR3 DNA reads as TGTGCCAGCAGTGGGGGCGGCACCGGGGAGCTGTTTTTT. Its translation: CASSGGGTGELFF.